The text below deals with one TCR beta chain. Antigen specificity is unknown. Every isolated RNA sample was fully reverse transcribed, so sequencing captured expressed TCRB transcripts. Assay used: immunoSEQ multiplex PCR; TCRdb lists only in-frame clones, some missing. This table has roughly 260,000 clones, around 20% appearing once. The data belong to a study of beta chain features in type 1 diabetes. The CDR3 contains 13 residues. Germline V gene sequence: CDR1 SGHVS, CDR2 FQNEAQ. With 2 bases removed from V and 4 bases from J, the gap between germline ends came to 8 bases. Findings and limits, study-wide: Shortening of TCRB CDR3s, moderate but significant, appeared in all four CD4+ subsets of Type 1 diabetes patients. VDJ junctions in type 1 diabetes patients carried more deletions and fewer insertions.

The sequence derives from a middle-aged woman with type 1 diabetes. The chain joins TRBV7-8 to TRBJ1-2; D perhaps matches TRBD1 (5 bases). Material: naive CD4+ T cells from blood. CDR3 protein: CASSLQGGYGYTF. The CDR3 DNA follows: TGTGCCAGCAGCTTACAGGGCGGCTATGGCTACACCTTC.